Here is one TCR beta chain with its context. Its target is unknown. This specimen belongs to a study of molecular identifiers for immune sequencing clone quantification. Study outcomes and limitations: Detecting spiked Jurkat TCR RNA from one cell among around 930,000 naive cells was reportedly possible. Clones exceeding 20 RNA copies carried over 98% of effector molecules but under 1% of naive-cell molecules.

Germline CDR1 SGHAT, CDR2 FQNNGV. Trimming took 2 bases from V and 6 from J; bases not matched to a gene: 8. The CDR3 consists of 17 residues. Each CDR3 protein is one row after TCRdb ran MiXCR on the PCR reads. The data contain about 640,000 distinct CDR3 sequences, about 20% of them seen just once; the ten biggest clones take up around 0.86%. V and J are TRBV11-2 and TRBJ1-4; 11 nucleotides agree with TRBD1. Sequences were obtained from naive CD8+ T cells from blood, with Jurkat cell RNA spiked in. Subset indicated: FACS-sorted CD8+CD4-CCR7+CD45RA+ naive T cells. The TCR sequence derives from a human donor in good health. Some libraries in this study had Jurkat cell RNA spiked in. The CDR3 here is CASSLFGLGQGDEKLFF. The CDR3 nucleotides are TGTGCCAGCAGCTTATTTGGTCTGGGACAGGGGGATGAAAAACTGTTTTTT.